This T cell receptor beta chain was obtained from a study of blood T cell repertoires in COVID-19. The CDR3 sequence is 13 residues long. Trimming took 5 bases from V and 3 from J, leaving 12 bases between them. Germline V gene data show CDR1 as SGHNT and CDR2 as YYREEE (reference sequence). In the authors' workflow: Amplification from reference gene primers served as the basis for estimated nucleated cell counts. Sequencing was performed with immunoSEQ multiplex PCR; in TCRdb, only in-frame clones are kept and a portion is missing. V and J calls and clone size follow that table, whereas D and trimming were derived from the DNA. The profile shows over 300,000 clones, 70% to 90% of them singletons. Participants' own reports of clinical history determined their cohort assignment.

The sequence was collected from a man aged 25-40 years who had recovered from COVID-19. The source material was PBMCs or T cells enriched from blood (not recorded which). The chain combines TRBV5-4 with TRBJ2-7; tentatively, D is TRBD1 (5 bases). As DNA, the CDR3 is TGTGCCAGCAGGCCAACTGACAGCTACGAGCAGTACTTC. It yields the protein CASRPTDSYEQYF.